This TCR beta chain was profiled in a study of T-cell memory formation after mild COVID-19. Using constant-segment primers, 5'RACE produced TCR alpha and TCR beta cDNA libraries carrying sample barcodes and UMIs. Via MiXCR, TCRdb re-called the 5' RACE reads, giving one row per CDR3 protein. The profile covers fewer than 300,000 distinct CDR3 sequences, with about a sixth appearing a single time and roughly a fifth taken by the ten largest. In its sample, this clonotype was seen a few times. CDR3 size: 13 residues. CDR1 and CDR2 from the germline V gene are MNHEY and SVGAGI. Trimming removed 2 bases from V and 6 bases from J, with 11 bases in between.

The clonotype was recovered from a man between 18 and 29 years old who had mild COVID-19 (a few samples of this study predate the infection). Cell type and time point are not known. The sequencing input was PBMCs or a T cell subset sorted from them (not recorded which). The chain couples TRBV6-5 to TRBJ2-7; D perhaps matches TRBD1 (6 bases). The CDR3 DNA follows: TGTGCCAGCAGTTACCCCGGGACAAGCGAGCAGTACTTC. It yields the protein CASSYPGTSEQYF.